Below are 3 T cell receptor beta chains sequenced from a single sample in a study of blood T cells in healthy people across ages (dated by TCRdb to between 2014 and 2016). Receptor libraries were prepared by 5' RACE. Instrument on record: Illumina HiSeq 2500. A second PCR of about 6 to 11 cycles was run with a J-beta primer mix and a sample-barcoded 5' primer. In-frame beta chains were kept once TCRdb had trimmed the public reads at Q25 with fastp and called clones with MiXCR. All rows with the same CDR3 protein become a single entry with the most common DNA and genes. In all, the sample holds about 680,000 distinct CDR3 sequences, and around 49% of those were seen once. The top ten constitute approximately 32% of the sample. The material sequenced was blood. The receptors stem from a woman aged 55 to 70 in good health.

This clonotype was counted a few times. V usage is TRBV18 and J usage is TRBJ2-7, with 10 bases identical to TRBD1. The CDR3 is 15 amino acids. The germline V gene encodes CDR1 KGHSH and CDR2 LQKENI. V gave up 2 bases and J gave up 3 bases; unmatched junction bases: 4. CDR3 bases: TGTGCCAGCTCACCAGGGACAGGGGACCTCTACGAGCAGTACTTC. Translation gives CASSPGTGDLYEQYF.

This clonotype was found a few times. The chain recombines TRBV20-1 with TRBJ2-7; 7 bases align to TRBD2. The assigned J gene may be wrong: the sequence end matches TRBJ2-5 better. The CDR3 is 14 amino acids. Germline CDR1 DFQATT, CDR2 SNEGSKA (reference sequence). The CDR3 loop is CSARSWLADETQYF. The CDR3 nucleotides read TGCAGTGCTAGATCGTGGCTAGCGGATGAGACCCAGTACTTC.

The rearrangement joins TRBV20-1 to TRBJ2-3; 9 nucleotides match TRBD2. The CDR3 spans 16 residues. V dropped 3 bases and J dropped 4; count of bases not matched to a gene: 11. In germline, CDR1 is DFQATT, CDR2 SNEGSKA (reference sequence). DNA for the CDR3: TGCAGTGCTAGGGCACCGGGACTAGCAGGGGCAGATACGCAGTATTTT. Residues: CSARAPGLAGADTQYF.